The rows below give T cell receptor beta chains drawn from one sample of a study of identical twins. TCRdb analysed the 5' RACE reads with MiXCR anew, one entry per CDR3 protein. The sample includes a few hundred thousand distinct CDR3 sequences, approximately 10% seen only once; the top ten take 2.5% to 3.5%. The sample also formed part of further work on yellow fever vaccine responses in identical twins.

The sequenced material came from PBMCs. The receptors here all came from a woman aged 18-35 years in good health. The CDR3 runs from the conserved cysteine through the conserved F or W. Fields, in order: clone size, CDR3 length, D gene, V gene, J gene, CDR3 DNA, CDR3 protein. D genes are given only for firm matches. Size is stated for part of the rows, as once, few or many counts, or as a class when the clone is expanded.

few	15	.	TRBV5-5	TRBJ2-7	TGTGCCAGCAGCGGGCCGGGGGTTGGGATCTACGAGCAGTACTTC	CASSGPGVGIYEQYF
few	15	.	TRBV7-9	TRBJ2-7	TGTGCCAGCAGCTCTTCCGACAGGGAGGGCTACGAGCAGTACTTC	CASSSSDREGYEQYF
many	15	TRBD2	TRBV5-8	TRBJ2-1	TGTGCCAGCAGATCCGGGACTAGCGGGAACAATGAGCAGTTCTTC	CASRSGTSGNNEQFF
.	13	.	TRBV18	TRBJ2-7	TGTGCCAGCTCACAAACCACAGGGCGCGAGCAGTACTTC	CASSQTTGREQYF
many	17	TRBD2	TRBV5-5	TRBJ2-3	TGTGCCAGCAGCTCGGCGGGCCGGGGGGGATACACAGATACGCAGTATTTT	CASSSAGRGGYTDTQYF
many	12	.	TRBV6-2/TRBV6-3	TRBJ2-3	TGTGCCAGCACCGAGAGGACAGATACGCAGTATTTT	CASTERTDTQYF
once	15	.	TRBV28	TRBJ2-7	TGTGCCAGCAGTTCCCCTGGGGCGACAAGGGGCGAGCAGTACTTC	CASSSPGATRGEQYF
many	13	.	TRBV12-3/TRBV12-4	TRBJ1-2	TGTGCCAGCAGTTCAGACAGACTATATGGCTACACCTTC	CASSSDRLYGYTF
.	16	TRBD2	TRBV3-1	TRBJ2-2	TGTGCCACCTCCCTTGGACTAGCAAGGAACACCGGGGAGCTGTTTTTT	CATSLGLARNTGELFF
many	13	.	TRBV20-1	TRBJ2-7	TGCAGTGCGAGGCCAGGTTGGCAGTACGAGCAGTACTTC	CSARPGWQYEQYF
.	19	TRBD2	TRBV11-1	TRBJ2-1	TGTGCCAGCAGCTTCACGCCGGGACTAGCGGAAAGCTCCTACAATGAGCAGTTCTTC	CASSFTPGLAESSYNEQFF
.	14	TRBD2	TRBV20-1	TRBJ2-7	TGCAGTGCTAGAGGGAGGACTAGCGAGGTCGAGCAGTACTTC	CSARGRTSEVEQYF
many	14	TRBD2	TRBV7-8	TRBJ2-1	TGTGCCAGCGGCAGCGGGAGCGACCTCAATGAGCAGTTCTTC	CASGSGSDLNEQFF
.	11	.	TRBV30	TRBJ2-1	TGTGCCTGGAGTACCGAGGGTGAGCAGTTCTTC	CAWSTEGEQFF
many	15	.	TRBV5-1	TRBJ2-5	TGCGCCAGCAGCTTAACGCTCAGGGGTGGTGAGACCCAGTACTTC	CASSLTLRGGETQYF
many	15	.	TRBV24-1	TRBJ2-2	TGTGCCACCAGTGGGACAGCCCCGAACACCGGGGAGCTGTTTTTT	CATSGTAPNTGELFF
.	15	.	TRBV28	TRBJ2-3	TGTGCCAGCAGGCCTGACCCGGACAACACAGATACGCAGTATTTT	CASRPDPDNTDTQYF
few	18	TRBD1	TRBV4-1	TRBJ2-2	TGCGCCAGCAGCCCGGTCCAGGACAGGGCAGCGAACACCGGGGAGCTGTTTTTT	CASSPVQDRAANTGELFF
many	13	.	TRBV4-3	TRBJ2-2	TGCGCCAGCAGCCAAGCGGAAAACGGGGAGCTGTTTTTT	CASSQAENGELFF
many	15	.	TRBV7-8	TRBJ2-1	TGTGCCAGCACCCTTACGACTAGTCGGATAAATGAGCAGTTCTTC	CASTLTTSRINEQFF
many	13	.	TRBV5-6	TRBJ2-3	TGTGCCAGCAGCCTCAGACGCACAGATACGCAGTATTTT	CASSLRRTDTQYF
few	14	TRBD2	TRBV7-2	TRBJ2-1	TGTGCCAGCAGCTTAGTAGTAGCGGGAGGGCCTCGGTTCTTC	CASSLVVAGGPRFF
few	14	.	TRBV12-3/TRBV12-4	TRBJ2-3	TGTGCCAGCAGTCCTAGCGCCCATGCAGATACGCAGTATTTT	CASSPSAHADTQYF
few	13	TRBD2	TRBV5-6	TRBJ2-1	TGTGCCAGCAGCCCAGTTAGCGGGAATGAGCAGTTCTTC	CASSPVSGNEQFF
.	15	TRBD1	TRBV9	TRBJ2-3	TGTGCCAGCAGCCCCAGGACAGGGAAGCAAGATACGCAGTATTTT	CASSPRTGKQDTQYF
.	14	.	TRBV29-1	TRBJ2-3	TGCAGCGTTGGAGTGTCAACTAGCACAGATACGCAGTATTTT	CSVGVSTSTDTQYF